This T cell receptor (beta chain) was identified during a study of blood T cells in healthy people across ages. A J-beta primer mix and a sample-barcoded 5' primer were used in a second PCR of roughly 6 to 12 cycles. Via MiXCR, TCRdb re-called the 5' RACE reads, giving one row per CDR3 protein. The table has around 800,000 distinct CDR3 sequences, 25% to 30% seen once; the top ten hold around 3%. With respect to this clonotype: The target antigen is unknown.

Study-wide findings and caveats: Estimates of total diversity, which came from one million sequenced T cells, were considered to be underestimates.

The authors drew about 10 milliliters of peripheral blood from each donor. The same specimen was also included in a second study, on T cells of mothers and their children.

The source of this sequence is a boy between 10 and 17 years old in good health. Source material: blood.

In nucleotides, the CDR3 is TGTGCCAGCAGTTACTCGATAGTCCGTACTGAAGCTTTCTTT. Translating gives CASSYSIVRTEAFF. This rearrangement joins TRBV6-2 or TRBV6-3 to TRBJ1-1; no clear D gene. Trimming pared 0 bases from V and 5 bases from J, leaving 10 bases between. Germline V gene data show CDR1 as MNHEY and CDR2 as SVGEGT. The CDR3 totals 14 residues.